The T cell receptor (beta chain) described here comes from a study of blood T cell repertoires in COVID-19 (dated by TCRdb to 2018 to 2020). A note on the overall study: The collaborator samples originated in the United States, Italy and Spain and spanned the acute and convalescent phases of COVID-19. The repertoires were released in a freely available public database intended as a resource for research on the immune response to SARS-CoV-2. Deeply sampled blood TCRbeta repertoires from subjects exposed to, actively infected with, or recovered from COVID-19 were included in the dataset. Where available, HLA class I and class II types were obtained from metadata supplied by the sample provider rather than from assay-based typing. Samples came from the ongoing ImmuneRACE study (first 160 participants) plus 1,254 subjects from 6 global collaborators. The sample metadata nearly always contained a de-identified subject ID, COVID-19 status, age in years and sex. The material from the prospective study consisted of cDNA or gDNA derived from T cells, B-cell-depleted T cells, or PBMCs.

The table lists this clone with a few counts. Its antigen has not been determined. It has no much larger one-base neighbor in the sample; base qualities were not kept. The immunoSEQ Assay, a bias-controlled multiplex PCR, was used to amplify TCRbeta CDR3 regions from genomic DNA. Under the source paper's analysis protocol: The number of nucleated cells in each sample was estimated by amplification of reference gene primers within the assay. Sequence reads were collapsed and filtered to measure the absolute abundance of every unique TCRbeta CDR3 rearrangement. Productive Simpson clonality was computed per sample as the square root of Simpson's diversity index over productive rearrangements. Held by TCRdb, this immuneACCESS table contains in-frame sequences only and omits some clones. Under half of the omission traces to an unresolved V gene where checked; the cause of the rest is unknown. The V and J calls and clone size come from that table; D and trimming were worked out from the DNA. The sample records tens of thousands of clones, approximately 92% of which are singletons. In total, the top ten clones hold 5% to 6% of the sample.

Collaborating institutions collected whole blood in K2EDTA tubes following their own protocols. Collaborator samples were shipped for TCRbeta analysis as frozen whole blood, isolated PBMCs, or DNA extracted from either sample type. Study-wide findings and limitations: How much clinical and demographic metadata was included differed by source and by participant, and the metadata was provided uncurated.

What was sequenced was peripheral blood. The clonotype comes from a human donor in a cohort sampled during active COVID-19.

The bases read TGTGCCAGCAATCGGAGACAGACATCCCTACCCCTCCACTTT. It encodes CASNRRQTSLPLHF. This chain is built from TRBV6-5 and TRBJ1-6, and TRBD1 may be the D gene, going by 5 matching bases. There are 14 amino acids in the CDR3, from cysteine to phenylalanine inclusive. Of all the DNA, just the CDR3 is kept, 42 bases in frame from base 1. For CDR1 and CDR2, the germline V gene lists MNHEY and SVGAGI. The junction carries 19 bases between V and J, which are trimmed by 7 bases and 12 bases respectively.